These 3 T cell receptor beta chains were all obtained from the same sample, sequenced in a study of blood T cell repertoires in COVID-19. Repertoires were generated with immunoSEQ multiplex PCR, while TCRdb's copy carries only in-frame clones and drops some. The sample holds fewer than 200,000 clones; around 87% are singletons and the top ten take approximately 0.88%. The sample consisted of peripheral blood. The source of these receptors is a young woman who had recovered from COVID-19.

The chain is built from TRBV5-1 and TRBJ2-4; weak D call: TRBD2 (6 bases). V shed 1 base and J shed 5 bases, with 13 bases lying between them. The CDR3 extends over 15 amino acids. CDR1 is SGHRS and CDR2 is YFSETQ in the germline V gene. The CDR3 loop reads CASSLPSAIQNIQYF. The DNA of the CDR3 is TGCGCCAGCAGCTTGCCTAGCGCCATACAAAACATTCAGTACTTC.

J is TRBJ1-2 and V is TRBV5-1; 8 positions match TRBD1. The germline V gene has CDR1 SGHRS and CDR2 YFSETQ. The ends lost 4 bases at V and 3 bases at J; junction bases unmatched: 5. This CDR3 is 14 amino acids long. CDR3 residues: CASSRTGRDYGYTF. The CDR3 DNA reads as TGCGCCAGCAGCCGGACAGGGAGGGACTATGGCTACACCTTC.

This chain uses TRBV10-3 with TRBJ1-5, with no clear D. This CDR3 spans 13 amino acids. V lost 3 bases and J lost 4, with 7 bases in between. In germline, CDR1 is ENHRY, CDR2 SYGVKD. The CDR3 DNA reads TGTGCCATCAGTGAAGCTCTGAATCAGCCCCAGCATTTT. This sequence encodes CAISEALNQPQHF.